The clone carrying this T cell receptor beta chain has a handful of counts. What it recognizes is unknown. TCRdb redid the calling of the 5' RACE reads with MiXCR, one entry per CDR3 protein. The data hold under 650,000 distinct CDR3 sequences, with under 20% observed a single time. This specimen comes from a study of T-cell memory formation after mild COVID-19. As for the study in general: Largely donor-specific sequence clusters came from a couple of donors. Study-wide points: Clones contracting over day 15 to 85 were CD4/CD8 balanced, with later expanders leaning CD4+. Certain responding clones were present in pre-infection memory, suggesting participation of cross-reactive memory.

The CDR3 covers 13 residues. Trimming stripped 3 bases from V and 7 bases from J, with 12 bases between. CDR1 SNHLY and CDR2 FYNNEI come from the germline V gene. The origin of this receptor is an adult woman who had mild COVID-19 (a few samples of this study predate the infection). Cell type and time point are not known. Sequencing was done on a sample of PBMCs or a T cell subset sorted from them (not recorded which). This rearrangement joins TRBV2 to TRBJ2-5; D remains unclear. CDR3 sequence: CASSEWTKGTQYF. Here the CDR3 DNA reads TGTGCCAGCAGTGAGTGGACGAAGGGGACCCAGTACTTC.